The subject of this entry is one TCR beta chain. The data originate from a study of OX40 agonist ivuxolimab in advanced cancers. Assay: immunoSEQ multiplex PCR; the TCRdb copy retains only in-frame clones and omits some. The data show over 30,000 clones, 70% to 85% seen once. The sample was CD4+ or CD8+ T cells sorted from blood, taken in a trial of the OX40 agonist ivuxolimab. This TCR was recovered from an adult with an advanced solid tumor such as melanoma, head and neck, liver or kidney cancer.

CDR3: CASSSEGAKNIQYF. For the CDR3, the DNA is TGTGCCAGCAGCTCCGAGGGAGCCAAAAACATTCAGTACTTC. The rearrangement joins TRBV7-3 to TRBJ2-4; possibly TRBD2 for D (5 bases). V was pared by 4 bases and J by 0 bases, with 7 bases between. Germline CDR1 SGHTA, CDR2 FQGTGA. The CDR3 is 14 amino acids.